The 4 T cell receptor beta chains below come from one sample, sequenced in a study of blood T cells in healthy people across ages. Sample-barcoded 5' priming and a J-beta primer mix drove a second PCR of roughly 6 to 12 cycles. Via MiXCR, TCRdb re-called the 5' RACE reads, giving one row per CDR3 protein. The sample shows approximately 940,000 distinct CDR3 sequences, around 48% of them seen only once. Input material: blood. The receptor source for this set is a man aged 30 to 39 in good health.

The chain employs TRBV7-2 and TRBJ1-5; 9 nucleotides line up with TRBD1. The CDR3 sequence is 16 residues long. V shed 4 bases and J 7 bases; nucleotides not matched to a gene: 11. The germline CDR1 and CDR2 sequences are SGHTA and FQGNSA. The CDR3 is CASSSTRTGVGQPQHF. CDR3 in DNA: TGTGCCAGCAGCTCCACCAGGACAGGGGTAGGGCAGCCCCAGCATTTT.

The J gene is TRBJ1-6, the V gene TRBV7-9; no definite D call. The CDR3 spans 12 residues. The germline V gene has CDR1 SEHNR and CDR2 FQNEAQ (reference sequence). Trimming shortened V by 2 bases and J by 15 bases, and 11 bases separated the two germline ends. CDR3 sequence (DNA): TGTGCCAGCAGCTTAATGGCTCGCGACCTCCACTTT. Translated: CASSLMARDLHF. Drawing the rest from reference TRBV7-9 and TRBJ1-6, the complete variable domain is DTGVSQNPRHKITKRGQNVTFRCDPISEHNRLYWYRQTLGQGPEFLTYFQNEAQLEKSRLLSDRFSAERPKGSFSTLEIQRTEQGDSAMYLCASSLMARDLHFGNGTRLTVT.

The J gene is TRBJ1-5, the V gene TRBV4-1; 10 nucleotides match TRBD1. Looked up from germline, CDR1 is MGHRA and CDR2 is YSYEKL. The CDR3 spans 17 residues. V gave up 6 bases and J gave up 0 bases; unmatched junction bases: 8. In DNA form, the CDR3 reads TGCGCCAGCAGTACCCGGACAGGGGGTTATAGCAATCAGCCCCAGCATTTT. Its protein is CASSTRTGGYSNQPQHF.

This clonotype turned up a few times. V usage is TRBV11-3 and J usage is TRBJ2-3; 12 bases match TRBD1. Germline V gene data show CDR1 as SGHNT and CDR2 as YENEEA. CDR3 length equals 17 residues. With V trimmed by 5 bases and J by 5 bases, 11 bases remained unmatched. The CDR3 protein is CASSLSGQGARVDTQYF. CDR3 sequence (DNA): TGTGCCAGCAGCCTCTCGGGACAGGGGGCGCGTGTAGATACGCAGTATTTT. The variable domain in full, completed from reference TRBV11-3 and TRBJ2-3, reads EAGVVQSPRYKIIEKKQPVAFWCNPISGHNTLYWYLQNLGQGPELLIRYENEEAVDDSQLPKDRFSAERLKGVDSTLKIQPAELGDSAVYLCASSLSGQGARVDTQYFGPGTRLTVL.